This note documents a single T cell receptor (beta chain) sequence. Read sequence stops 3 residues before the CDR3 end, and the germline J gene provides the missing end. The sample comes from a study of T cells in women clearing cervical HPV infection. In the study overall: Cases were women with histologically confirmed HPV16-related CIN3 or worse, including a couple of invasive cancers. Controls were women whose single incident HPV16 infection cleared within 12 months without precancer or cancer.

Sequencing was performed with immunoSEQ multiplex PCR; in TCRdb, only in-frame clones are kept and a portion is missing. This sample carries about 22,000 clones, with roughly 3.1% going to the ten biggest clones. Germline loops: CDR1 SEHNR, CDR2 FQNEAQ (reference sequence). The CDR3 spans 15 residues. V shed 5 bases and J 3 bases; nucleotides not matched to a gene: 4. V is TRBV7-9 and J is TRBJ2-1; 10 bases agree with TRBD1. The sample comprised blood buffy coat. The sequence derives from a woman aged 18 to 69 with a cervical HPV16 infection that either progressed to CIN3+ or cleared (not recorded which). The CDR3 region is CASSRQGAGYNEQFF. Partial CDR3 DNA: TGTGCCAGCAGCAGACAGGGGGCAGGCTACAATGAG.